This T cell receptor (beta chain) was recorded in a study of Graves' ophthalmopathy and Graves' hyperthyroidism. Overall study context: Stable hyperthyroidism was defined by absence of ophthalmopathy within 18 months of follow-up.

The TCR beta CDR3 regions underwent amplification from RNA transcripts. RT-PCR was first run with HTBI primers, then multiplex PCR in a second round. TCRdb reprocessed the multiplex PCR reads with MiXCR, giving one entry per CDR3 protein. The table has roughly 1.1 million distinct CDR3 sequences, about 35% seen once; the top ten hold 11%. V lost 8 bases and J lost 4; bases outside the gene matches: 10. The V gene's germline CDR1 is SGHVS and CDR2 FNYEAQ. The CDR3 consists of 15 residues. Source material: peripheral blood or thyroid tissue (not recorded which). This sequence was found in an adult man with Graves' hyperthyroidism. The chain combines TRBV7-6 with TRBJ2-7; 11 bases match TRBD1. CDR3 nucleotide sequence: TGTGCCAGCGTCCGGAGTGGGACAGGGGGGTACGAGCAGTACTTC. Its translation: CASVRSGTGGYEQYF. Full variable domain (outside the CDR3, taken from reference TRBV7-6 and TRBJ2-7): GAGVSQSPRYKVTKRGQDVALRCDPISGHVSLYWYRQALGQGPEFLTYFNYEAQQDKSGLPNDRFSAERPEGSISTLTIQRTEQRDSAMYRCASVRSGTGGYEQYFGPGTRLTVT.